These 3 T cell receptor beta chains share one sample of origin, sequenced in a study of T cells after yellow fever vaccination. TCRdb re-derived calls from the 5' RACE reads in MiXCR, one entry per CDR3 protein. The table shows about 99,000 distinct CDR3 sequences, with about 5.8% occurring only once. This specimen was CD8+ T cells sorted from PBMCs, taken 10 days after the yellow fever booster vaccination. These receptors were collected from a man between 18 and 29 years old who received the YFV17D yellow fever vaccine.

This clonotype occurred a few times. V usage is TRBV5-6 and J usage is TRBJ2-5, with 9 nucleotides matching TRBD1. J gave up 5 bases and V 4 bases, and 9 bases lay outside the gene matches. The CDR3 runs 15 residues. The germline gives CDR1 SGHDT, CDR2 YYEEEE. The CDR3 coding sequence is TGTGCCAGCAGCACCAACAGGGGGCCTGGGGAGACCCAGTACTTC. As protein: CASSTNRGPGETQYF.

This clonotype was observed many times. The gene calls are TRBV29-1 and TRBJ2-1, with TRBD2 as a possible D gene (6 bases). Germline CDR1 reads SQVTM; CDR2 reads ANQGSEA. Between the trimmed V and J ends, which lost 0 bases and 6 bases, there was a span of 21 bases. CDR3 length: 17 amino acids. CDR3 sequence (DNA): TGCAGCGTTGAAGATTTGGGGAACGGGGGACCCTTCAATGAGCAGTTCTTC. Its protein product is CSVEDLGNGGPFNEQFF.

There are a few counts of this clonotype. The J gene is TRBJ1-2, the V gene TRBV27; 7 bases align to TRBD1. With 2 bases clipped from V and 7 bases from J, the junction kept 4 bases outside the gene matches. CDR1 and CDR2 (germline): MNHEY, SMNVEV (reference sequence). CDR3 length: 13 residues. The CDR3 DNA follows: TGTGCCAGCAGTTTAGGCCAGGGGGGTGGCTACACCTTC. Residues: CASSLGQGGGYTF.